The TCR beta chain under discussion was sequenced for a study of technical replicates of blood from a few donors. V lost 4 bases and J 3 bases, leaving 12 bases between the germline ends. CDR3 length: 13 residues. The germline V gene has CDR1 GTSNPN and CDR2 SVGIG (reference sequence). TCRdb's copy holds only in-frame clones and misses some; the assay was immunoSEQ multiplex PCR. Of fewer than 100,000 clones detected, less than 95% appear once; the ten largest clones hold roughly 0.35%. This chain joins TRBV30 and TRBJ1-1; the D is unclear. Sequenced input: T cells isolated from PBMCs. The TCR originated in a human donor in good health. For the CDR3, the DNA is TGTGCCTGGACCGGGAGACTCTACACTGAAGCTTTCTTT. Its protein product is CAWTGRLYTEAFF.